A single sample is the source of the 15 T cell receptor beta chains below, sequenced in a study of cytomegalovirus exposure and HLA in healthy donors. Clones were sequenced by immunoSEQ multiplex PCR, and TCRdb holds only the in-frame ones, with some missing. The repertoire has roughly 190,000 clones, roughly nine tenths of them found once; the top ten carry approximately 7.7%. What was sequenced was PBMCs. These receptors all come from a man aged 30 to 39 in good health and CMV-seropositive.

The chain is built from TRBV4-1 and TRBJ2-7; TRBD2 is a possible D gene (6 bases). There are 15 residues in the CDR3. Trimming pared 8 bases from V and 0 bases from J, leaving 17 bases between. Germline loops: CDR1 MGHRA, CDR2 YSYEKL. CDR3 nucleotides: TGCGCCAGCGGGCTTCGGGACTCATCCTCCTACGAGCAGTACTTC. Translated: CASGLRDSSSYEQYF.

J is TRBJ2-5 and V is TRBV4-1; TRBD1 aligns across 10 bases. Per germline, CDR1 MGHRA and CDR2 YSYEKL. This CDR3 has 16 residues. The J segment lost 7 bases and the V segment lost 2 bases, leaving 10 bases of the junction unmatched. The CDR3 here is CASSQPSGQGRMTQYF. The CDR3 bases are TGCGCCAGCAGCCAACCCTCGGGACAGGGGAGAATGACCCAGTACTTC.

The chain couples TRBV5-8 to TRBJ2-7; 7 bases are shared with TRBD1. The CDR3 spans 16 residues. The trim removed 3 bases at V and 3 bases at J, leaving 12 bases unmatched. The V gene's germline CDR1 is SGHTS and CDR2 YDEGEE. The CDR3 bases are TGTGCCAGCAGCTCTTCACAGGGGCTGGCTCTCTACGAGCAGTACTTC. As protein: CASSSSQGLALYEQYF.

The chain has TRBV5-1 and TRBJ2-1; D is tentatively TRBD1 or TRBD2 (6 bases each). CDR1 is SGHRS and CDR2 is YFSETQ in the germline V gene. There are 16 residues in the CDR3. V dropped 2 bases and J dropped 9 bases, with 21 bases sitting between them. This CDR3 reads CASSLLAGQGGSEQFF. The CDR3 bases are TGCGCCAGCAGCTTACTTGCGGGACAAGGTGGGAGTGAGCAGTTCTTC.

The J gene is TRBJ1-6, the V gene TRBV7-9, with D maybe TRBD1 (5 bases). This CDR3 spans 14 amino acids. CDR1 and CDR2 from the germline V gene are SEHNR and FQNEAQ (reference sequence). Trimming shortened V by 4 bases and J by 12 bases, and 16 bases separated the two germline ends. The chain's CDR3 is CASSSGRPRGPLHF. DNA of the CDR3: TGTGCCAGCAGCTCAGGTCGGCCGAGGGGACCCCTCCACTTT.

The sample holds a few counts of this clone. The chain joins TRBV14 to TRBJ2-1, with 9 bases fitting TRBD2. CDR1 and CDR2 (germline): SGHDN, FVKESK. The junction had 3 bases not matched to a gene; V was cut back by 4 bases and J by 8 bases. The CDR3 runs to 13 residues. CDR3 nucleotide sequence: TGTGCCAGCAGCCTTTTAGCGGGGGATGAGCAGTTCTTC. Encoded protein: CASSLLAGDEQFF.

The rearrangement joins TRBV5-1 to TRBJ1-2; a possible D gene is TRBD1 (5 bases). The germline V and J ends were trimmed by 0 bases and 11 bases, with 14 bases remaining between them. The CDR3 is 13 residues long. Germline V gene lookup returns CDR1 SGHRS and CDR2 YFSETQ. For the CDR3, the DNA is TGCGCCAGCAGCTTGGCCGGGACGGAGGCGTACACCTTC. This sequence encodes CASSLAGTEAYTF.

The CDR3 sequence: CASSPTRAGSTDTQYF. The CDR3 DNA is TGCGCCAGCAGCCCCACCCGAGCAGGAAGCACAGATACGCAGTATTTT. V usage is TRBV4-1 and J usage is TRBJ2-3, with D hard to call. The germline V gene has CDR1 MGHRA and CDR2 YSYEKL. The CDR3 totals 16 residues. The V end was cut by 4 bases, the J end by 0 bases, with 14 bases between.

V usage is TRBV9 and J usage is TRBJ1-3; 7 bases match TRBD1. CDR1 is SGDLS and CDR2 is YYNGEE in the germline V gene. The trim removed 5 bases at V and 0 bases at J, leaving 2 bases unmatched. This CDR3 is built from 14 residues. The CDR3 protein is CASSGTDSGNTIYF. CDR3 nucleotides: TGTGCCAGCAGTGGGACAGACTCTGGAAACACCATATATTTT.

The chain recombines TRBV10-1 with TRBJ1-5, with D possibly being TRBD1 (6 bases). The CDR3 sequence is 13 residues long. From germline, CDR1 is WNHNN and CDR2 SYGVQD (reference sequence). The germline V and J ends were trimmed by 2 bases and 9 bases, with 11 bases remaining between them. CDR3 sequence reads: CASSENLGGPQHF. In DNA form, the CDR3 reads TGCGCCAGCAGTGAGAACTTAGGGGGGCCCCAGCATTTT.

As regards this clone: Other nucleotide sequences from this sample produce the same CDR3. The rearrangement joins TRBV5-1 to TRBJ2-5, with D possibly matching TRBD2 (6 bases). This CDR3 region has 14 residues. The V end was cut by 2 bases, the J end by 1 base, with 9 bases between. Per the germline V gene, CDR1 is SGHRS and CDR2 is YFSETQ. The CDR3 spells CASSLAGVQETQYF. CDR3 DNA: TGCGCCAGCAGCTTAGCGGGTGTCCAAGAGACCCAGTACTTC.

This chain uses TRBV5-1 with TRBJ1-2, with D hard to call. The ends were cut back, 0 bases at V and 4 bases at J, with 13 bases in the middle. The germline V gene encodes CDR1 SGHRS and CDR2 YFSETQ. The CDR3 is 15 residues long. The CDR3 coding sequence is TGCGCCAGCAGCTTGGCCGACGGGATTTCCTATGGCTACACCTTC. Translating it yields CASSLADGISYGYTF.

V gene TRBV2 combines with J gene TRBJ2-5; possibly TRBD1 for D (6 bases). CDR3 length equals 14 residues. V lost 6 bases and J 4 bases, leaving 15 bases between the germline ends. Germline lookup yields CDR1 SNHLY and CDR2 FYNNEI. The CDR3 reads CASRDRQAGETQYF. Written as DNA, the CDR3 is TGTGCCAGCAGGGACCGACAGGCCGGAGAGACCCAGTACTTC.

The J gene is TRBJ2-6, the V gene TRBV5-4; D not certain. The length of the CDR3 is 13 residues. The germline V gene encodes CDR1 SGHNT and CDR2 YYREEE (reference sequence). The V end was cut by 2 bases, the J end by 3 bases, with 3 bases between. In DNA, the CDR3 is TGTGCCAGCAGCTTTGGTGGGGCCAACGTCCTGACTTTC. Translating gives CASSFGGANVLTF.

The rearrangement links TRBV30 to TRBJ1-6; no definite D call. From germline, CDR1 is GTSNPN and CDR2 SVGIG (reference sequence). V dropped 3 bases and J dropped 6 bases, with 3 bases sitting between them. The CDR3 extends over 11 amino acids. The CDR3 nucleotides are TGTGCCTGGAGAGGTAATTCACCCCTCCACTTT. This codes for CAWRGNSPLHF.